This T cell receptor beta chain came from a study of control samples from healthy donors and cancer patients. Profiling relied on immunoSEQ multiplex PCR, and the TCRdb table lists in-frame clones only, not all of them. The sample table includes about 190,000 clones. The CDR3 is made up of 14 amino acids. V was pared by 4 bases and J by 2 bases, with 1 base of the junction left unmatched. Germline-derived CDR1 and CDR2 are ENHRY and SYGVKD. The TCR comes from a woman aged 25 to 39 in good health. V gene TRBV10-3 combines with J gene TRBJ2-5; 10 bases line up with TRBD1. The sample consisted of blood. The CDR3 sequence is CAISADRGQETQYF. The CDR3 nucleotides are TGTGCCATCAGTGCGGACAGGGGGCAAGAGACCCAGTACTTC.